The rows below give T cell receptor beta chains drawn from one sample of a study of control samples from healthy donors and cancer patients. Method: immunoSEQ multiplex PCR; TCRdb's copy keeps in-frame clones and lacks some. The sample contains about 270,000 clones, over 75% of which appear only once. Sequenced: PBMCs. The receptor source for this set is a woman aged 55-75 years with lung cancer. The CDR3 runs from the conserved cysteine through the conserved F or W. Fields, in order: V gene, clone size, D gene, J gene, CDR3 protein, CDR3 DNA. D genes are given only for firm matches. Size values are once, few and many counts, or a class for expanded clones, and some rows have none.

TRBV5-1	many	-	TRBJ2-6	CASSLGQEAGANVLTF	TGCGCCAGCAGCTTGGGACAGGAGGCTGGGGCCAACGTCCTGACTTTC
TRBV28	-	-	TRBJ1-1	CASSFQTGYLNTEAFF	TGTGCCAGCAGTTTTCAAACAGGTTATCTGAACACTGAAGCTTTCTTT
TRBV5-1	-	-	TRBJ1-1	CASSLESRGPNTEAFF	TGCGCCAGCAGCTTGGAATCACGGGGCCCGAACACTGAAGCTTTCTTT
TRBV7-6	once	TRBD2	TRBJ2-2	CASSSSGRADTGELFF	TGTGCCAGCAGTTCTAGCGGGAGGGCCGACACCGGGGAGCTGTTTTTT
TRBV5-1	-	-	TRBJ2-5	CASSLYRDNGETQYF	TGCGCCAGCAGCTTGTACCGGGACAACGGAGAGACCCAGTACTTC
TRBV6-6	-	TRBD2	TRBJ2-7	CASSYYVAGADEQYF	TGTGCCAGCAGTTACTACGTAGCGGGAGCGGACGAGCAGTACTTC
TRBV7-9	-	-	TRBJ2-7	CASSLALREQYF	TGTGCCAGCAGCTTAGCACTCCGGGAGCAGTACTTC
TRBV10-3	few	TRBD1	TRBJ2-6	CAISSRDRGPGANVLTF	TGTGCCATCAGTTCGAGAGACAGGGGGCCGGGGGCCAACGTCCTGACTTTC
TRBV30	-	TRBD1	TRBJ1-5	CAWRGQSSQPQHF	TGTGCCTGGAGGGGACAGAGCAGTCAGCCCCAGCATTTT
TRBV5-8	-	-	TRBJ1-2	CASSPPGGGVYGYTF	TGTGCCAGCAGCCCACCGGGGGGGGGTGTCTATGGCTACACCTTC
TRBV2	-	-	TRBJ1-4	CASKVGADGEKLFF	TGTGCCAGCAAGGTGGGGGCAGACGGTGAAAAACTGTTTTTT
TRBV28	-	-	TRBJ1-5	CASSSGFQPQHF	TGTGCCAGCAGCTCAGGGTTTCAGCCCCAGCATTTT
TRBV11-2	-	-	TRBJ2-7	CASSLGGGRGPSYEQYF	TGTGCCAGCAGCTTAGGGGGCGGCAGGGGACCCTCCTACGAGCAGTACTTC
TRBV5-4	-	TRBD1	TRBJ2-1	CASSLQGANNEQFF	TGTGCCAGCAGCTTGCAGGGGGCTAACAATGAGCAGTTCTTC
TRBV5-1	-	-	TRBJ1-1	CASSRTPGATEAFF	TGCGCCAGCAGCCGGACTCCAGGGGCCACTGAAGCTTTCTTT
TRBV4-2	-	-	TRBJ1-3	CASSLYHLATTGLAGNTIYF	TGTGCCAGCAGCCTATACCATCTGGCCACGACAGGTCTTGCTGGAAACACCATATATTTT
TRBV4-1	-	-	TRBJ1-4	CASSQSRQGTNEKLFF	TGCGCCAGCAGCCAATCTCGGCAAGGGACTAATGAAAAACTGTTTTTT
TRBV18	-	TRBD1	TRBJ1-1	CASSPLDRGTEAFF	TGTGCCAGCTCACCGCTGGACAGGGGCACTGAAGCTTTCTTT